This TCR beta chain appears in the sequencing data of a study of technical replicates of blood from several donors. This table comes from immunoSEQ multiplex PCR, and its TCRdb copy is limited to in-frame clones, with some not included. This table holds roughly 92,000 clones, 85% to 95% found once. The CDR3 is made up of 14 amino acids. Germline V lookup: CDR1 SNHLY, CDR2 FYNNEI. Unmatched junction bases numbered 13, after V lost 11 bases and J lost 7 bases. This TCR came from a human donor in good health. The chain carries TRBV2 and TRBJ1-2; 10 bases map to TRBD1. Source material: T cells isolated from PBMCs. This chain's CDR3 is CAAAGQGQIGGYTF. CDR3 in DNA: TGTGCCGCAGCGGGACAGGGGCAGATAGGTGGCTACACCTTC. The complete variable domain, with remaining parts taken from reference TRBV2 and TRBJ1-2, reads EPEVTQTPSHQVTQMGQEVILRCVPISNHLYFYWYRQILGQKVEFLVSFYNNEISEKSEIFDDQFSVERPDGSNFTLKIRSTKLEDSAMYFCAAAGQGQIGGYTFGSGTRLTVV.